These T cell receptor beta chains were read from a single sample in a study of T cell responses to AZD1222 COVID-19 vaccine. Here immunoSEQ multiplex PCR was the method, and the copy in TCRdb shows in-frame clones only, minus some. This sample yields roughly 150,000 clones, of which about 88% are seen a single time; approximately 4.8% belongs to the top ten. The sample was peripheral blood, taken on day 0 of AZD1222 vaccination. Receptors were obtained from an adult in good health. Both conserved end residues are part of each CDR3. Each record gives: D gene, V gene, J gene, clone size, CDR3 protein, CDR3 DNA. A D gene is named only where the DNA matches it firmly. Clone size is not always given. Where it is, it says once, few, many or a class for expanded clones.

>.|TRBV14|TRBJ1-2|few
CASSQIINGENYGYTF
TGTGCCAGCAGCCAAATAATAAACGGGGAGAACTATGGCTACACCTTC
>.|TRBV6-5|TRBJ1-2|.
CASSSSPARDGYTF
TGTGCCAGCAGTTCTTCTCCGGCGAGGGATGGCTACACCTTC
>.|TRBV2|TRBJ2-2|.
CASSGGGTGELFF
TGTGCCAGCAGTGGGGGTGGCACCGGGGAGCTGTTTTTT
>TRBD1|TRBV11-2|TRBJ1-1|.
CASSKHPGQGSHRAFF
TGTGCCAGCAGCAAACACCCGGGACAGGGTTCACATAGGGCTTTCTTT
>.|TRBV6-1|TRBJ1-2|.
CASSELNRDDYGYTF
TGTGCCAGCAGTGAATTAAACAGGGACGACTATGGCTACACCTTC
>TRBD2|TRBV18|TRBJ2-5|once
CASSQGLRETQYF
TGTGCCAGCTCCCAGGGACTAAGGGAGACCCAGTACTTC
>TRBD2|TRBV7-9|TRBJ2-7|.
CASSLALLAESYEQYF
TGTGCCAGCAGCTTAGCGTTACTAGCGGAATCCTACGAGCAGTACTTC
>.|TRBV6-5|TRBJ1-1|.
CASSSPREGSTEAFF
TGTGCCAGCAGTTCCCCCCGGGAGGGGAGCACTGAAGCTTTCTTT
>TRBD2|TRBV6-8|TRBJ2-5|.
CASSPGTSGSRGETQYF
TGTGCCAGCAGTCCCGGGACTAGCGGGAGTAGGGGGGAGACCCAGTACTTC
>.|TRBV7-2|TRBJ2-7|.
CASSLVGGRREQYF
TGTGCCAGCAGCTTAGTTGGGGGCCGACGAGAGCAGTACTTC
>TRBD2|TRBV7-2|TRBJ2-2|.
CASSKRLAGLRNTGELFF
TGTGCCAGCAGCAAGCGACTAGCGGGGCTTCGGAACACCGGGGAGCTGTTTTTT
>.|TRBV20-1|TRBJ2-1|.
CSASSRFAEGEQFF
TGCAGTGCTAGTTCGAGGTTTGCGGAAGGGGAGCAGTTCTTC
>TRBD1|TRBV12-5|TRBJ2-7|.
CASGLDRGFYEQYF
TGTGCTAGTGGCCTGGACAGGGGGTTCTACGAGCAGTACTTC
>.|TRBV7-9|TRBJ1-1|.
CASSGTGTLNTEAFF
TGTGCCAGCAGCGGGACGGGAACACTGAACACTGAAGCTTTCTTT
>.|TRBV7-2|TRBJ1-6|.
CASTRLSSYNSPLHF
TGTGCCAGCACCCGTCTGAGCTCCTATAATTCACCCCTCCACTTT
>.|TRBV14|TRBJ1-2|.
CASSQFMGANYGYTF
TGTGCCAGCAGCCAATTCATGGGGGCCAACTATGGCTACACCTTC
>.|TRBV14|TRBJ2-5|.
CASSQDILANQETQYF
TGTGCCAGCAGCCAAGATATCCTAGCGAATCAAGAGACCCAGTACTTC
>.|TRBV6-5|TRBJ2-5|.
CASNLRALRETQYF
TGTGCCAGCAATCTCCGGGCCCTCCGAGAGACCCAGTACTTC
>.|TRBV20-1|TRBJ2-1|.
CSARANNEQFF
TGCAGTGCTAGGGCTAACAATGAGCAGTTCTTC
>.|TRBV18|TRBJ1-6|few
CASSPGGISFSPLHF
TGTGCCAGCTCACCGGGGGGGATATCCTTTTCACCCCTCCACTTT
>.|TRBV7-2|TRBJ1-5|.
CASSNGPGARQPQHF
TGTGCCAGCAGCAACGGCCCAGGGGCCCGTCAGCCCCAGCATTTT